This TCR beta chain was identified during a study of T cell responses to AZD1222 COVID-19 vaccine. The overall study: Investigators merged groups given second doses at roughly 4 or roughly 12 weeks. Overall study findings and caveats: A reported finding is that nearly half of spike-specific TCRs target unmutated variant regions. Spike-spanning, vaccine-associated CD4 TCRs were dominant at 160-218 and 743-854. Spike-specific TCRs gained breadth and depth after people received two AZD1222 doses.

The data were produced by immunoSEQ multiplex PCR, yet TCRdb's version contains in-frame clones alone and is incomplete. The data hold 80,000 or so clones, with 65% to 85% observed a single time. Details on this clone: Antigen specificity is unknown.

V was clipped by 4 bases and J by 0 bases; unmatched bases: 6. The CDR3 contains 16 residues. CDR1 is SGHAT and CDR2 is FQNNGV in the germline V gene. The rearrangement uses TRBV11-2 and TRBJ2-3; 8 bases map to TRBD1. The receptor was isolated from an adult in good health. This specimen was peripheral blood, taken on day 0 of AZD1222 vaccination. The CDR3: CASSSQGGYSTDTQYF. The CDR3 DNA sequence: TGTGCCAGCAGCTCACAGGGGGGATATAGCACAGATACGCAGTATTTT.